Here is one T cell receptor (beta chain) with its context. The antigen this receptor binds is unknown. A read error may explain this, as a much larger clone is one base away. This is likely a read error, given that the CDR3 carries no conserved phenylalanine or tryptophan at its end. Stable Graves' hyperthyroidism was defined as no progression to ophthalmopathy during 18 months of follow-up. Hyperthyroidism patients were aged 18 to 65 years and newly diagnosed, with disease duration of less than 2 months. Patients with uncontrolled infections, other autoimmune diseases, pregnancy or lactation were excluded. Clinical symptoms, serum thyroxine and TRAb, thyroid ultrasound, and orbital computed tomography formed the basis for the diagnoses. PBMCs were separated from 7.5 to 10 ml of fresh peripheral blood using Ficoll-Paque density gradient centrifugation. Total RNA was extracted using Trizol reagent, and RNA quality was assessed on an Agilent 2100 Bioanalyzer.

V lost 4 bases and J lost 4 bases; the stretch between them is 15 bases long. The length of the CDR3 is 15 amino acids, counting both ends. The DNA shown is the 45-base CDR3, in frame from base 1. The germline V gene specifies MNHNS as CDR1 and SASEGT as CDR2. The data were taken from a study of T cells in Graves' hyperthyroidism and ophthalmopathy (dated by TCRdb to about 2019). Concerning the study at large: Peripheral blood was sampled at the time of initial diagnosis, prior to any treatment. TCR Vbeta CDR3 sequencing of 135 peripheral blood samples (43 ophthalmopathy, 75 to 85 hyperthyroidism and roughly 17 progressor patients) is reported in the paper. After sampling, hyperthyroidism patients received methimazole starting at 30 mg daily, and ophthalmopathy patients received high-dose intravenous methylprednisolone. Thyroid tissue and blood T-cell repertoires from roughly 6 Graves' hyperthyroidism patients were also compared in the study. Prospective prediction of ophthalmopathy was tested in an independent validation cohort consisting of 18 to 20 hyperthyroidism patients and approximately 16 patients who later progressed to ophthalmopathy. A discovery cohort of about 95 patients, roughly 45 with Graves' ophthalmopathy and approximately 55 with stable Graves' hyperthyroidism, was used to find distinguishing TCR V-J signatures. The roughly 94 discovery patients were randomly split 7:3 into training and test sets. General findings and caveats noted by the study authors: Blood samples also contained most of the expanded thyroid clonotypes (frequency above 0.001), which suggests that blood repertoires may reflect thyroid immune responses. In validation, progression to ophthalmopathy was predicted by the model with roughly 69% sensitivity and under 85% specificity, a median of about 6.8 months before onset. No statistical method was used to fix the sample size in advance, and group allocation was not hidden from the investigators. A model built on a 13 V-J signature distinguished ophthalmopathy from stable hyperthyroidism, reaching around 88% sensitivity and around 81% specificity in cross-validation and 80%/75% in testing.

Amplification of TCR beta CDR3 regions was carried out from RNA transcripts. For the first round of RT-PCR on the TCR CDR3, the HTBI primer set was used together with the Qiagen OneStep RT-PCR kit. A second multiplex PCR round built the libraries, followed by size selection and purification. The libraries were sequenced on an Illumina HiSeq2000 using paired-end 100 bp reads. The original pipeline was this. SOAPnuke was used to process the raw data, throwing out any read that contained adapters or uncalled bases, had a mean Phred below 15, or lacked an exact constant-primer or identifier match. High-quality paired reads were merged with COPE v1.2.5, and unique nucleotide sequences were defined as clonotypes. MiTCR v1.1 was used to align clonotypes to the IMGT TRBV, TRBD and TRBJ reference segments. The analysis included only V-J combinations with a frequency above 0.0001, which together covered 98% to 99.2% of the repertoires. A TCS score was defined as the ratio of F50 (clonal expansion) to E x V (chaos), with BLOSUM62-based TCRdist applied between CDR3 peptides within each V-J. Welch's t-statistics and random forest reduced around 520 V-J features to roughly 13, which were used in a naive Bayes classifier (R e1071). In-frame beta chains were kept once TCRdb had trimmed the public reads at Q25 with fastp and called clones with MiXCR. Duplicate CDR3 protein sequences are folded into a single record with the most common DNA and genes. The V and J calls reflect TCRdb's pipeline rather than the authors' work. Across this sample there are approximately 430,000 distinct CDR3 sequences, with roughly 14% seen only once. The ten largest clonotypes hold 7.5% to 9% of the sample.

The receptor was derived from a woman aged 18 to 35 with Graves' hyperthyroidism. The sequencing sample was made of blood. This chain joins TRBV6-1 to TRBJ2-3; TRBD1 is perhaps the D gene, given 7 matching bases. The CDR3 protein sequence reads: CASSVGGGEADTQYL. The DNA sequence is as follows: TGTGCCAGCAGTGTAGGAGGGGGCGAGGCAGATACGCAGTATCTT.